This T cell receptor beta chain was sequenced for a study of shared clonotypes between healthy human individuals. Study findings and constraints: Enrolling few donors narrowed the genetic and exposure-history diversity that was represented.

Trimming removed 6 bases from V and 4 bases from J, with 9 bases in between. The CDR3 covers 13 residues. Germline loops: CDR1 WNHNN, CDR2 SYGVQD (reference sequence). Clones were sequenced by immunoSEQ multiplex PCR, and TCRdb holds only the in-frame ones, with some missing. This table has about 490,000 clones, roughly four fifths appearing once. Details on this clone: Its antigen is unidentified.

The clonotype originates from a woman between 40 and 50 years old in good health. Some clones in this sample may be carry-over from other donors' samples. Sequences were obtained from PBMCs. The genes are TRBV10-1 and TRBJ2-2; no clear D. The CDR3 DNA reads TGCGCCAGCAGCCGCGACTTCACCGGGGAGCTGTTTTTT. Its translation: CASSRDFTGELFF.